This TCR beta chain was captured in a study of blood T cell repertoires in COVID-19. Germline V lookup: CDR1 MGHDK, CDR2 SYGVNS. V was pared by 4 bases and J by 5 bases, with 5 bases of the junction left unmatched. This CDR3 is 14 amino acids long. Only in-frame clones appear in the TCRdb table, and some are missing; sequencing was by immunoSEQ multiplex PCR. The sample has around 230,000 clones; roughly 86% are singletons. The chain couples TRBV25-1 to TRBJ2-1; 7 nucleotides line up with TRBD2. Material for sequencing was PBMCs or T cells enriched from blood (not recorded which). The sequence came from a woman between 40 and 50 years old with acute COVID-19. The CDR3 DNA reads TGTGCCAGCAGTGGGCGGGAGTCCCACAATGAGCAGTTCTTC. This sequence encodes CASSGRESHNEQFF.